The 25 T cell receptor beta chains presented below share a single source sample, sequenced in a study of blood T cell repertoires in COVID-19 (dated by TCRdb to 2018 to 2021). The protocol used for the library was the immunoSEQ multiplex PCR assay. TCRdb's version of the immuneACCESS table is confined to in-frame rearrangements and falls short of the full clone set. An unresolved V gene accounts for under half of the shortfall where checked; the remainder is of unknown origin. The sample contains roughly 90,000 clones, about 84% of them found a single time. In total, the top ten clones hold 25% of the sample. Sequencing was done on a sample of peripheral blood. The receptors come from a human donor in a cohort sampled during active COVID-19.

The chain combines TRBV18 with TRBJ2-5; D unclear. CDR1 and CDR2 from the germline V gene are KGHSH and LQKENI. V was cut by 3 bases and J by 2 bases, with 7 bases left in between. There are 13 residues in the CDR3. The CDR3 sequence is CASSPRQQETQYF. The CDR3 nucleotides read TGTGCCAGCTCACCGCGTCAACAAGAGACCCAGTACTTC. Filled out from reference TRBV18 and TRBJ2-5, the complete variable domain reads NAGVMQNPRHLVRRRGQEARLRCSPMKGHSHVYWYRQLPEEGLKFMVYLQKENIIDESGMPKERFSAEFPKEGPSILRIQQVVRGDSAAYFCASSPRQQETQYFGPGTRLLVL.

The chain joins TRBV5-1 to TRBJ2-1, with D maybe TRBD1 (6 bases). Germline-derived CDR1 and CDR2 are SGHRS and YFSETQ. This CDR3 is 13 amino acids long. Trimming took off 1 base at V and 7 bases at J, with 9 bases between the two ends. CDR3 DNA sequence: TGCGCCAGCAGCTTGACAGGGACGAATGAGCAGTTCTTC. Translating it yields CASSLTGTNEQFF.

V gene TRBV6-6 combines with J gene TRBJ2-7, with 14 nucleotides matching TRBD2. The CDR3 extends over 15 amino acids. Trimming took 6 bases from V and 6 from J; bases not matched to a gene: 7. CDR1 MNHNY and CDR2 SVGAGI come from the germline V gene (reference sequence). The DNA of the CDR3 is TGTGCCAGCAGATCGCCGGGACTAGCGGGAGTCGAGCAGTACTTC. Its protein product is CASRSPGLAGVEQYF.

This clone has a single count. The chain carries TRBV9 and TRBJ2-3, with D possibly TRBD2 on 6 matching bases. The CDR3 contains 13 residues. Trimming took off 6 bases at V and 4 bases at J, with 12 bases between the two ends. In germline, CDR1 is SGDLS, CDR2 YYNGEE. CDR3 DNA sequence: TGTGCCAGCAACTGGGGAGGCTCAGATACGCAGTATTTT. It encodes CASNWGGSDTQYF.

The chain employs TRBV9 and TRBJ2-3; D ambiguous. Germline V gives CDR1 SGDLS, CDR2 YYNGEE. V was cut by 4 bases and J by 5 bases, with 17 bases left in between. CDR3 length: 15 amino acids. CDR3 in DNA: TGTGCCAGCAGCCCCTCGGTCCTTGCTCGAGATACGCAGTATTTT. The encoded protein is CASSPSVLARDTQYF.

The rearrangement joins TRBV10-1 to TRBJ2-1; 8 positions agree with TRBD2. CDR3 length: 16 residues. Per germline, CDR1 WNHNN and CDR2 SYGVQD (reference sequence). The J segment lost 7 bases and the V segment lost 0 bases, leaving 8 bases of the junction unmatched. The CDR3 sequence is CASSESREGGRNEQFF. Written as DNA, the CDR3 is TGCGCCAGCAGTGAGTCCCGGGAGGGGGGGCGGAATGAGCAGTTCTTC.

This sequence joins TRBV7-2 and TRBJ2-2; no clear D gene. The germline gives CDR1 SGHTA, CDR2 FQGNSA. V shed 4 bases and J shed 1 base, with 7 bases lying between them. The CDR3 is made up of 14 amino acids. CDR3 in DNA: TGTGCCAGCAGCTCCGACATGAACACCGGGGAGCTGTTTTTT. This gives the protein CASSSDMNTGELFF.

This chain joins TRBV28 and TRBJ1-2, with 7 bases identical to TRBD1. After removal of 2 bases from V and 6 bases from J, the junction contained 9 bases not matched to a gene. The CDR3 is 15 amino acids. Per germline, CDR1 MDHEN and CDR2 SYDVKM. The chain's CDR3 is CASSLIVQGQDGYTF. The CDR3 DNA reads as TGTGCCAGCAGTTTAATTGTACAGGGGCAGGATGGCTACACCTTC.

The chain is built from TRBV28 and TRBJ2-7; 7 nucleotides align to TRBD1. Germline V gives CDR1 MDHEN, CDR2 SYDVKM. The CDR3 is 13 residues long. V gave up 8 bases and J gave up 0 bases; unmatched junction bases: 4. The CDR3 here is CASGAGGSYEQYF. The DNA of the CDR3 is TGTGCCAGCGGGGCAGGGGGCTCCTACGAGCAGTACTTC. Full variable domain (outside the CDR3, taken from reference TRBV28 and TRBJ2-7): DVKVTQSSRYLVKRTGEKVFLECVQDMDHENMFWYRQDPGLGLRLIYFSYDVKMKEKGDIPEGYSVSREKKERFSLILESASTNQTSMYLCASGAGGSYEQYFGPGTRLTVT.

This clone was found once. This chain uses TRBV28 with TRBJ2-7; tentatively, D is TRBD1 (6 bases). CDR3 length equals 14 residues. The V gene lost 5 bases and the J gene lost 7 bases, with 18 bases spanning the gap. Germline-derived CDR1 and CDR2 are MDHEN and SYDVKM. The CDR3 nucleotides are TGTGCCAGCAGTGCTCCCGGGACAACAGGGGAGCAGTACTTC. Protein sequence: CASSAPGTTGEQYF.

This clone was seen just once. In DNA, the CDR3 is TGTGCCAGCAGCAGAGCAGATACGCAGTATTTT. Its protein product is CASSRADTQYF. The chain has TRBV7-9 and TRBJ2-3; D is undetermined. The CDR3 runs to 11 residues. Looked up from germline, CDR1 is SEHNR and CDR2 is FQNEAQ (reference sequence). The germline V and J ends were trimmed by 5 bases and 4 bases, with 4 bases remaining between them. Together with reference TRBV7-9 and TRBJ2-3, the CDR3 gives the full variable domain: DTGVSQNPRHKITKRGQNVTFRCDPISEHNRLYWYRQTLGQGPEFLTYFQNEAQLEKSRLLSDRFSAERPKGSFSTLEIQRTEQGDSAMYLCASSRADTQYFGPGTRLTVL.

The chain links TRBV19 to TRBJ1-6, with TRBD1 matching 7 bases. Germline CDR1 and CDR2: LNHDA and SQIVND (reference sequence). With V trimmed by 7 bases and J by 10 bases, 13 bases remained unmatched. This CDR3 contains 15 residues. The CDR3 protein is CASKAAGQGVSPLHF. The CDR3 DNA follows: TGTGCCAGTAAGGCGGCAGGGCAGGGGGTATCACCCCTCCACTTT.

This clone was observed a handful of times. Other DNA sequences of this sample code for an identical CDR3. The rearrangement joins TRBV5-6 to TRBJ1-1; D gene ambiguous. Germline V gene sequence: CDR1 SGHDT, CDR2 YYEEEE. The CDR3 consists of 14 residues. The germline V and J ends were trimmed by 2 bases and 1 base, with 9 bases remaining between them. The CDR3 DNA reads TGTGCCAGCAGCTTTTCCGGGTCGAACACTGAAGCTTTCTTT. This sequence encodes CASSFSGSNTEAFF.

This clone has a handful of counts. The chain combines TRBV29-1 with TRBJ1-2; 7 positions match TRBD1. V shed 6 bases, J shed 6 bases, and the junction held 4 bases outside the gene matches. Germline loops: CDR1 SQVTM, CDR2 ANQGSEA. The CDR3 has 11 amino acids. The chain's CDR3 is CSVIGQDGYTF. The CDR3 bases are TGCAGCGTCATAGGACAGGATGGCTACACCTTC.

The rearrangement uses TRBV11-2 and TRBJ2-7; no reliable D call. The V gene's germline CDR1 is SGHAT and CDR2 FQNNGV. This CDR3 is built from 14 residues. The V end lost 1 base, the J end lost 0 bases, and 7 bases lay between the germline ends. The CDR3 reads CASSLVYSSYEQYF. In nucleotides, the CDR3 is TGTGCCAGCAGCTTAGTTTACTCCTCCTACGAGCAGTACTTC.

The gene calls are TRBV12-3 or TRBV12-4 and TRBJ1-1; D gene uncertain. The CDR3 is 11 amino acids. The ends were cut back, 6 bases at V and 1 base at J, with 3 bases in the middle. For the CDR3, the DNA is TGTGCCAGCAGGCGGAACACTGAAGCTTTCTTT. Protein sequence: CASRRNTEAFF.

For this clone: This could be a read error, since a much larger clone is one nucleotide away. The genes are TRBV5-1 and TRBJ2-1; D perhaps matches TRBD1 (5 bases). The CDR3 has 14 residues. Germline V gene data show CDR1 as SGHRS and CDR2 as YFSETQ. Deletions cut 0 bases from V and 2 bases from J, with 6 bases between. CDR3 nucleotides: TGCGCCAGCAGCTTGGGACAGCCCTACAATGAGCAGTTCTTC. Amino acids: CASSLGQPYNEQFF. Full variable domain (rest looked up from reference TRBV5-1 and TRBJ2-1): KAGVTQTPRYLIKTRGQQVTLSCSPISGHRSVSWYQQTPGQGLQFLFEYFSETQRNKGNFPGRFSGRQFSNSRSEMNVSTLELGDSALYLCASSLGQPYNEQFFGPGTRLTVL.

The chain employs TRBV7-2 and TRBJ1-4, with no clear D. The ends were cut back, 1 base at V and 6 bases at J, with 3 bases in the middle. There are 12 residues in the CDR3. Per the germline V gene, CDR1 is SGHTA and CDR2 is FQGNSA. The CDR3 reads CASSLVDEKLFF. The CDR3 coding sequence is TGTGCCAGCAGCTTAGTAGATGAAAAACTGTTTTTT.

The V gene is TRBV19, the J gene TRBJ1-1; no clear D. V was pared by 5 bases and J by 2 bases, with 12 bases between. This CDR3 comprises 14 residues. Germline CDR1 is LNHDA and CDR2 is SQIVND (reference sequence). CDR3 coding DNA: TGTGCCAGTAGTGTTCGACGGGGAAACACTGAAGCTTTCTTT. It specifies CASSVRRGNTEAFF.

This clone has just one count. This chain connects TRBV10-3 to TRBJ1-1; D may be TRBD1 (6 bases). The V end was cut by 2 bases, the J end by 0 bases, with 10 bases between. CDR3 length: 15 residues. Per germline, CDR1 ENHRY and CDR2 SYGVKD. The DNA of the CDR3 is TGTGCCATCAGTGAGACAGGGAGTTTGAACACTGAAGCTTTCTTT. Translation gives CAISETGSLNTEAFF.

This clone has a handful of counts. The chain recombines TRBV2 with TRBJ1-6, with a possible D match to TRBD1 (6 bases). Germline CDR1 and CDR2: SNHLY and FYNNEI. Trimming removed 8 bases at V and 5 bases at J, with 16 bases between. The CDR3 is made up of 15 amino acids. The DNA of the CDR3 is TGTGCCAGCTCTCTGTCGGACAGAAATAATTCACCCCTCCACTTT. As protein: CASSLSDRNNSPLHF. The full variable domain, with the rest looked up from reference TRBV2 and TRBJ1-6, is EPEVTQTPSHQVTQMGQEVILRCVPISNHLYFYWYRQILGQKVEFLVSFYNNEISEKSEIFDDQFSVERPDGSNFTLKIRSTKLEDSAMYFCASSLSDRNNSPLHFGNGTRLTVT.

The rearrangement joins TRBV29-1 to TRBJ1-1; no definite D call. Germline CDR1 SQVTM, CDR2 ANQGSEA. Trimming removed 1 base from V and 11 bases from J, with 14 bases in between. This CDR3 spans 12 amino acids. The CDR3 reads CSVEGGGLGAFF. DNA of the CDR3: TGCAGCGTTGAAGGTGGAGGGCTGGGGGCTTTCTTT.

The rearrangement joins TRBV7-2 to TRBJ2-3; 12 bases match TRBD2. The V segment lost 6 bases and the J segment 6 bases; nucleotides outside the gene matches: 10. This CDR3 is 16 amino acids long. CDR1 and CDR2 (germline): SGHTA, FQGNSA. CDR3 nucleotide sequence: TGTGCCAGCAGTTCCCCTAGCGGGAGGGCCCTTGATACGCAGTATTTT. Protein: CASSSPSGRALDTQYF.

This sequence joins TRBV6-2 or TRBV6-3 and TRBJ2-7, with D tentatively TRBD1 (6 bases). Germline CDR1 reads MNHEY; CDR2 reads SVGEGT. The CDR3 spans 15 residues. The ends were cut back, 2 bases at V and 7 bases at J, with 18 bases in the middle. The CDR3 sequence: CASSYGVTGLEEQYF. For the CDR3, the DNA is TGTGCCAGCAGTTACGGGGTGACAGGTCTGGAAGAGCAGTACTTC.

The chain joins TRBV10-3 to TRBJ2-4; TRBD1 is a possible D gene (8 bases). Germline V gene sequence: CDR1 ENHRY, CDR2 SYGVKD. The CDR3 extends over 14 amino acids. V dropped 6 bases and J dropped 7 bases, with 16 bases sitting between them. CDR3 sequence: CAIRSDRGGNIQYF. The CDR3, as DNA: TGTGCCATCAGAAGTGACAGGGGAGGGAACATTCAGTACTTC.